Listed here are 12 T cell receptor beta chains from one sample, sequenced in a study of cytomegalovirus exposure and HLA in healthy donors. 13 Jbeta primers and 60 Vbeta primers were used for the PCR. Sequencing was performed with immunoSEQ multiplex PCR; in TCRdb, only in-frame clones are kept and a portion is missing. This sample has some 150,000 clones, with around four fifths found just once. The specimen sequenced was PBMCs. These receptors all stem from a female donor in good health and CMV-seronegative.

The chain carries TRBV10-1 and TRBJ2-5; D not resolved. Trimming took off 2 bases at V and 5 bases at J, with 6 bases between the two ends. The V gene's germline CDR1 is WNHNN and CDR2 SYGVQD (reference sequence). The CDR3 has 12 amino acids. CDR3 region: CASSENLETQYF. In DNA form, the CDR3 reads TGCGCCAGCAGTGAGAATCTTGAGACCCAGTACTTC.

The table lists this clone with a few counts. This sample also contains other DNA sequences that code for the same CDR3. This chain uses TRBV7-9 with TRBJ1-4; 11 nucleotides agree with TRBD1. From germline, CDR1 is SEHNR and CDR2 FQNEAQ (reference sequence). The length of the CDR3 is 15 residues. The junction had 4 bases not matched to a gene; V was cut back by 5 bases and J by 5 bases. This CDR3 reads CASSPRTGGNEKLFF. The CDR3, as DNA: TGTGCCAGCAGCCCCAGGACAGGGGGCAATGAAAAACTGTTTTTT.

V gene TRBV6-1 combines with J gene TRBJ2-1; D may be TRBD2 (5 bases). Germline-derived CDR1 and CDR2 are MNHNS and SASEGT. V was cut by 6 bases and J by 4 bases, with 10 bases left in between. The length of the CDR3 is 13 residues. CDR3 coding DNA: TGTGCCAGCAGCCAGACTACATACAATGAGCAGTTCTTC. It codes for CASSQTTYNEQFF.

The chain carries TRBV7-2 and TRBJ1-6; TRBD1 aligns across 7 bases. The CDR3 is made up of 15 amino acids. Germline V CDR1 and CDR2: SGHTA, FQGNSA. V trimming: 6 bases; J trimming: 8 bases; junction bases outside the gene matches: 10. The CDR3 nucleotides are TGTGCCAGCAGGCTGGGACAGTGGAGGGATTCACCCCTCCACTTT. Translation: CASRLGQWRDSPLHF.

V is TRBV7-8 and J is TRBJ2-1, with a possible D match to TRBD1 (5 bases). This CDR3 is built from 13 residues. Looked up from germline, CDR1 is SGHVS and CDR2 is FQNEAQ. The V end lost 5 bases, the J end lost 10 bases, and 15 bases lay between the germline ends. The CDR3 DNA reads as TGTGCCAGCAGCCTTCAGGGAATCTACGAGCAGTTCTTC. Protein product: CASSLQGIYEQFF.

The chain recombines TRBV4-3 with TRBJ1-3, with D hard to call. Trimming cost V 0 bases and J 7 bases, with 10 bases left between them. CDR1 is LGHNA and CDR2 is YSLEER in the germline V gene. CDR3 length: 14 residues. The DNA of the CDR3 is TGCGCCAGCAGCCAAGAACAGATTTGGAACACCATATATTTT. It codes for CASSQEQIWNTIYF.

The chain recombines TRBV12-1 with TRBJ2-7; the tabulated D call, TRBD1, remains unverified against the DNA. TRBV12-1 constitutes a pseudogene. The CDR3 runs 17 residues. CDR3 protein: CASSFGGQGEISYEQYF. In DNA, the CDR3 is TGTGCCAGCAGCTTTGGGGGGCAGGGGGAGATTTCCTACGAGCAGTACTTC.

This clone was found once. The rearrangement uses TRBV4-1 and TRBJ2-7; D call uncertain. CDR3 size: 15 residues. Germline loops: CDR1 MGHRA, CDR2 YSYEKL. V was clipped by 0 bases and J by 0 bases, with 9 bases between them. The DNA for the CDR3 is TGCGCCAGCAGCCAAGATGAAGCGTTCTCCTACGAGCAGTACTTC. This encodes CASSQDEAFSYEQYF.

V gene TRBV2 combines with J gene TRBJ1-5, with D perhaps matching TRBD1 (6 bases). The CDR3 consists of 14 residues. V shed 7 bases and J shed 6 bases, with 16 bases lying between them. Per germline, CDR1 SNHLY and CDR2 FYNNEI. CDR3 loop: CASTDRGGGQPQHF. As DNA, the CDR3 is TGTGCCAGCACCGACCGGGGAGGGGGTCAGCCCCAGCATTTT. Filled out from reference TRBV2 and TRBJ1-5, the complete variable domain reads EPEVTQTPSHQVTQMGQEVILRCVPISNHLYFYWYRQILGQKVEFLVSFYNNEISEKSEIFDDQFSVERPDGSNFTLKIRSTKLEDSAMYFCASTDRGGGQPQHFGDGTRLSIL.

The J gene is TRBJ2-1, the V gene TRBV5-8, with TRBD2 matching over 8 bases. This CDR3 is built from 17 residues. The germline CDR1 and CDR2 sequences are SGHTS and YDEGEE. J was trimmed by 10 bases and V by 0 bases; bases with no gene match: 15. The CDR3 here is CASSLGVGSGVAEEQFF. The CDR3 coding sequence is TGTGCCAGCAGCTTGGGTGTCGGTAGCGGGGTAGCGGAGGAGCAGTTCTTC.

This clone has a single count. The rearrangement links TRBV5-1 to TRBJ2-5; D is perhaps TRBD2 (5 bases). The CDR3 is made up of 14 amino acids. Germline loops: CDR1 SGHRS, CDR2 YFSETQ. Trimming took 6 bases from V and 4 from J, leaving 16 bases between them. CDR3 coding DNA: TGCGCCAGCAATCGGGATCCCAGCGTAGAGACCCAGTACTTC. It yields the protein CASNRDPSVETQYF.

This clone was seen only a few times. The gene calls are TRBV19 and TRBJ1-2; 10 nucleotides align to TRBD1. V dropped 5 bases and J dropped 4; count of bases not matched to a gene: 10. Germline V gives CDR1 LNHDA, CDR2 SQIVND (reference sequence). This CDR3 has 16 residues. Here the CDR3 reads CASSPDGQGVLYGYTF. DNA of the CDR3: TGTGCCAGTAGTCCGGACGGACAGGGGGTGCTCTATGGCTACACCTTC. Based on the CDR3 plus reference TRBV19 and TRBJ1-2, the full variable domain is DGGITQSPKYLFRKEGQNVTLSCEQNLNHDAMYWYRQDPGQGLRLIYYSQIVNDFQKGDIAEGYSVSREKKESFPLTVTSAQKNPTAFYLCASSPDGQGVLYGYTFGSGTRLTVV.